This TCR beta chain was retrieved from a study of OX40 agonist ivuxolimab in advanced cancers. Broader study findings: Low normalized T-cell clonal expansion was additionally recorded for some nonresponders. At 0.1 to 3.0 mg/kg, clonal expansion of CD4+ and CD8+ blood T cells had occurred by week 6.

Profiling relied on immunoSEQ multiplex PCR, and the TCRdb table lists in-frame clones only, not all of them. This table has 20,000 to 25,000 clones, 88% appearing once. Of note for this clone: Its target is not known.

Germline CDR1 is LGHNA and CDR2 is YNFKEQ. This CDR3 contains 11 residues. Trimming removed 6 bases from V and 6 bases from J, with 6 bases in between. Source: CD4+ or CD8+ T cells sorted from blood, taken in a trial of the OX40 agonist ivuxolimab. This chain joins TRBV4-2 and TRBJ2-4; D is uncertain. The source is an adult with an advanced solid tumor such as melanoma, head and neck, liver or kidney cancer. The CDR3 protein is CASSQRNIQYF. The CDR3 nucleotides are TGTGCCAGCAGTCAGAGAAACATTCAGTACTTC.